This T cell receptor beta chain is from a study of T-cell memory formation after mild COVID-19. Study background: Largely, the TCR clusters proved donor specific.

Remarks on this clonotype: Its antigen is still unknown.

TCRdb independently ran MiXCR on the 5' RACE reads; one entry per CDR3 protein. The data hold roughly 100,000 distinct CDR3 sequences, with about a sixth observed a single time. Whole-study findings and limits: The main location of contracting CD4+ clones was CM and EM, and that of contracting CD8+ clones was EMRA.

CDR3 length: 18 residues. V was pared by 2 bases and J by 7 bases, with 24 bases between. From germline, CDR1 is KGHSH and CDR2 LQKENI. Sample: PBMCs or a T cell subset sorted from them (not recorded which). This TCR came from an adult woman who had mild COVID-19 (a few samples of this study predate the infection). Cell type and time point are not known. The rearrangement uses TRBV18 and TRBJ1-5; D uncertain. The chain's CDR3 is CASSPFADPGSIGQPQHF. The CDR3 DNA sequence: TGTGCCAGCTCACCATTTGCGGATCCCGGGAGTATAGGACAGCCCCAGCATTTT.